A single sample is the source of the 2 T cell receptor beta chains below, sequenced in a study of beta chain features in type 1 diabetes. Sequenced material consisted of expressed TCRB transcripts (all of the isolated RNA was reverse transcribed). Here immunoSEQ multiplex PCR was the method, and the copy in TCRdb shows in-frame clones only, minus some. The data show a few hundred thousand clones, approximately 14% seen once. The sequencing input was naive CD4+ T cells from blood. Receptors were obtained from a man aged 25 to 45 in good health.

The rearrangement uses TRBV10-2 and TRBJ2-2, with a tentative D call TRBD1 (6 bases). Germline CDR1 is WSHSY and CDR2 is SAAADI. V lost 6 bases to trimming and J lost 2 bases, with 7 bases between them. The length of the CDR3 is 13 residues. DNA for the CDR3: TGCGCCAGCAGCGGGACAAACACCGGGGAGCTGTTTTTT. Its protein product is CASSGTNTGELFF.

There are a few counts of this clone. The chain joins TRBV5-4 to TRBJ2-7; 7 bases are a match to TRBD1. V lost 1 base and J lost 2; bases outside the gene matches: 9. Germline loops: CDR1 SGHNT, CDR2 YYREEE (reference sequence). The CDR3 runs to 16 residues. CDR3 DNA sequence: TGTGCCAGCAGCTTGCCGTCGGGACAGATCGCCTACGAGCAGTACTTC. It codes for CASSLPSGQIAYEQYF.